This note documents a single T cell receptor beta chain sequence. Trimming stripped 3 bases from V and 3 bases from J, with 11 bases between. The CDR3 extends over 14 amino acids. Germline CDR1 and CDR2: SGHTA and FQGTGA. This specimen belongs to a study of cytomegalovirus exposure and HLA in healthy donors. The PCR made use of 60 Vbeta and 13 Jbeta primers. Here immunoSEQ multiplex PCR was the method, and the copy in TCRdb shows in-frame clones only, minus some. This sample has approximately 190,000 clones, with roughly 68% found just once. The sequence derives from a woman aged 25-40 years in good health and CMV-seronegative. The sample comprised PBMCs. This chain connects TRBV7-3 to TRBJ1-1; D remains ambiguous. The CDR3 DNA reads as TGTGCCAGCAGCTTGGTAGCCGGCGACACTGAAGCTTTCTTT. Protein sequence: CASSLVAGDTEAFF.